This T cell receptor beta chain emerged from a study of sequential checkpoint blockade in melanoma. About the study: Patients were randomized 1:1 to nivolumab-then-ipilimumab or ipilimumab-then-nivolumab first-line. After both sequences, patients received maintenance nivolumab.

The junction had 14 bases not matched to a gene; V was cut back by 3 bases and J by 5 bases. The CDR3 sequence is 17 residues long. CDR1 and CDR2 from the germline V gene are SGHRS and YFSETQ. This table comes from immunoSEQ multiplex PCR, and its TCRdb copy is limited to in-frame clones, with some not included. This table has fewer than 25,000 clones, roughly 80% appearing once. Treatment in this sample: randomized to nivolumab then ipilimumab (arm A) or the reverse (arm B). DNA-damaging chemotherapy had not been given to any patient beforehand. Live CD3+CD8+ CD19− CD56− cells were sorted from PBMCs.

Source: CD8+ T cells sorted from blood (inferred from file names), taken from a patient given nivolumab and ipilimumab in sequence. This chain uses TRBV5-1 with TRBJ2-7; 10 bases are shared with TRBD2. This clonotype was obtained from a human donor with melanoma. CDR3 protein: CASSWALASGRVHEQYF. The CDR3 nucleotides are TGCGCCAGCAGCTGGGCACTTGCTAGCGGGAGAGTACACGAGCAGTACTTC.